The 31 T cell receptor beta chains listed next were all sequenced from one sample in a study of T cells expressing NK-cell markers (dated by TCRdb to about 2020). Libraries were made using 5' RACE. TCRdb records Illumina HiSeq 2000 as the sequencer. Through TCRdb reprocessing, the reads give one entry per CDR3 protein sequence; DNA is omitted. The sample table holds about 430,000 distinct CDR3 sequences. The ten largest clones capture almost 1.5% of the sample. Source material: blood T cells: a sorted CD56 or NKG2C T cell subset, CD4+ or CD8+ T cells, or bulk PBMC T cells (not recorded which). The receptors were sampled from a woman between 45 and 60 years old in good health. Donor details come from another sample of the same person, matched by shared clones.

The V gene is TRBV20-1, the J gene TRBJ2-4. CDR1 is DFQATT and CDR2 is SNEGSKA in the germline V gene (reference sequence). CDR3 size: 13 residues. CDR3 protein: CSARGDSKNIQYF.

V and J are TRBV9 and TRBJ2-1; TCRdb designates TRBD2, a call that cannot be tested without DNA. Germline V gene data show CDR1 as SGDLS and CDR2 as YYNGEE. The CDR3 loop spans 14 amino acids. This chain's CDR3 is CASMASGRVNEQFF. Drawing the rest from reference TRBV9 and TRBJ2-1, the complete variable domain is DSGVTQTPKHLITATGQRVTLRCSPRSGDLSVYWYQQSLDQGLQFLIQYYNGEERAKGNILERFSAQQFPDLHSELNLSSLELGDSALYFCASMASGRVNEQFFGPGTRLTVL.

The J gene is TRBJ2-1, the V gene TRBV12-3 or TRBV12-4; TCRdb selects TRBD2, and the lack of DNA leaves this call unchecked. The CDR3 runs to 15 residues. CDR3 amino acids: CASNNQREGLGEQFF.

The genes are TRBV24-1 and TRBJ2-1; the D gene TCRdb calls, TRBD1, cannot be checked with no DNA. Germline CDR1 KGHDR, CDR2 SFDVKD. The CDR3 totals 12 residues. The CDR3: CATSSQGPKQFF.

CDR3 region: CASSESGGNEQFF. The rearrangement links TRBV25-1 to TRBJ2-1; TCRdb's D call, TRBD1, is unchecked because there is no DNA. The length of the CDR3 is 13 residues. Per the germline V gene, CDR1 is MGHDK and CDR2 is SYGVNS.

The genes are TRBV20-1 and TRBJ2-1; absent DNA, TCRdb's TRBD2 call cannot be checked. Germline V gives CDR1 DFQATT, CDR2 SNEGSKA (reference sequence). This CDR3 spans 16 amino acids. The CDR3 protein is CSADSGRASSYNEQFF.

The chain joins TRBV5-1 to TRBJ1-1; TCRdb's assignment of TRBD1 cannot be checked, as there is no DNA. The CDR3 is made up of 17 amino acids. Germline V CDR1 and CDR2: SGHRS, YFSETQ. CDR3: CASSLEQGARSGTEAFF.

This chain links TRBV29-1 with TRBJ2-5. Germline CDR1 is SQVTM and CDR2 is ANQGSEA. The length of the CDR3 is 12 residues. The CDR3 sequence: CSVELGLETQYF.

The V and J genes are TRBV7-8 and TRBJ2-1; the D call of TRBD2 rests on TCRdb alone, since no DNA is present to check it. The CDR3 length is 15 residues. The germline CDR1 and CDR2 sequences are SGHVS and FQNEAQ. The CDR3 here is CASSWGLAGGYEQFF. Combining the CDR3 with reference TRBV7-8 and TRBJ2-1 gives the whole variable domain GAGVSQSPRYKVAKRGQDVALRCDPISGHVSLFWYQQALGQGPEFLTYFQNEAQLDKSGLPSDRFFAERPEGSVSTLKIQRTQQEDSAVYLCASSWGLAGGYEQFFGPGTRLTVL.

The chain joins TRBV4-2 to TRBJ2-1; as DNA is missing, the TRBD2 call by TCRdb cannot be tested. This CDR3 comprises 17 residues. CDR1 is LGHNA, CDR2 YNFKEQ, per germline. The CDR3 is CASSQSGLAGGGNEQFF.

The rearrangement links TRBV10-3 to TRBJ2-1; TCRdb returns TRBD1, unconfirmable since there is no DNA. The germline V gene encodes CDR1 ENHRY and CDR2 SYGVKD. The CDR3 runs to 16 residues. CDR3 loop: CAISEVTGGTGNEQFF.

J is TRBJ2-3 and V is TRBV3-1; TCRdb's assignment of TRBD2 cannot be checked, as there is no DNA. Germline V lookup: CDR1 LGHDT, CDR2 YNNKEL (reference sequence). The CDR3 contains 17 residues. CDR3 amino acids: CASSHGGRAEGTDTQYF.

This chain links TRBV12-3 or TRBV12-4 with TRBJ2-7; TCRdb gives TRBD2 as the D gene, but with no DNA this cannot be confirmed. The CDR3 length is 13 residues. This CDR3 is CASSFRPGGEQYF.

The CDR3 spells CASSYSGRANEKLFF. This chain uses TRBV6-5 with TRBJ1-4. The germline V gene encodes CDR1 MNHEY and CDR2 SVGAGI. The CDR3 covers 15 residues.

CDR3 amino acids: CASSLRGTGGDEQYF. The chain carries TRBV5-5 and TRBJ2-7; there is no DNA to check the TCRdb D call of TRBD1. CDR1 and CDR2 (germline): SGHKS, YYEKEE (reference sequence). This CDR3 region has 15 residues.

This chain links TRBV9 with TRBJ1-1. The CDR3 extends over 13 amino acids. Germline CDR1 is SGDLS and CDR2 is YYNGEE. CDR3 in amino acids: CASSVDLRTEAFF.

The chain recombines TRBV12-3 or TRBV12-4 with TRBJ2-3; TCRdb indicates TRBD1, and absent DNA this call remains unverified. The CDR3 has 16 residues. The CDR3 protein is CASRPTSGQGTDTQYF.

The rearrangement uses TRBV2 and TRBJ2-1; TCRdb picks TRBD2, but there is no DNA to check that call. CDR3 length equals 15 residues. Germline CDR1 and CDR2: SNHLY and FYNNEI. The CDR3 loop is CASMGLAGGSNEQFF. The variable domain in full, with the rest retrieved from reference TRBV2 and TRBJ2-1, is EPEVTQTPSHQVTQMGQEVILRCVPISNHLYFYWYRQILGQKVEFLVSFYNNEISEKSEIFDDQFSVERPDGSNFTLKIRSTKLEDSAMYFCASMGLAGGSNEQFFGPGTRLTVL.

The chain employs TRBV25-1 and TRBJ2-2. CDR3 length: 13 residues. Germline-derived CDR1 and CDR2 are MGHDK and SYGVNS. CDR3 amino acids: CASSGSKRGELFF.

The CDR3: CASSLDRGRAIDNEQFF. The chain joins TRBV7-9 to TRBJ2-1; TCRdb designates TRBD2, a call that cannot be tested without DNA. This CDR3 spans 17 amino acids. Germline V lookup: CDR1 SEHNR, CDR2 FQNEAQ (reference sequence).

The gene calls are TRBV24-1 and TRBJ2-2. CDR1 and CDR2 (germline): KGHDR, SFDVKD. This CDR3 is 12 amino acids long. The CDR3 reads CATLRRPGELFF.

This chain links TRBV9 with TRBJ2-3; the TCRdb call, TRBD2, lacks DNA for checking. CDR1 and CDR2 from the germline V gene are SGDLS and YYNGEE. The CDR3 sequence is 15 residues long. The CDR3 loop reads CASSVFQAGGDTQYF.

The V and J genes are TRBV3-1 and TRBJ2-1; without DNA, the TCRdb call of TRBD1 cannot be checked. The CDR3 has 16 residues. Germline V gives CDR1 LGHDT, CDR2 YNNKEL (reference sequence). CDR3 region: CASSQDQAPELNEQFF.

The chain uses TRBV12-3 or TRBV12-4 and TRBJ2-3; the TCRdb D gene call, TRBD2, has no DNA to confirm it. The CDR3 has 15 amino acids. CDR3 amino acids: CASSRTSGDTDTQYF.

The genes are TRBV2 and TRBJ1-1. Germline V gives CDR1 SNHLY, CDR2 FYNNEI. The CDR3 is made up of 11 amino acids. CDR3: CASYRTGEAFF.

The chain carries TRBV19 and TRBJ1-1; TCRdb proposes TRBD1, but this gene call is untestable without DNA. Per germline, CDR1 LNHDA and CDR2 SQIVND (reference sequence). The CDR3 spans 13 residues. The CDR3 sequence is CASRGGWDTEAFF.

The gene calls are TRBV5-5 and TRBJ2-1; TCRdb reports TRBD2, a call that lacks DNA to check it against. This CDR3 has 16 residues. CDR1 is SGHKS and CDR2 is YYEKEE in the germline V gene (reference sequence). CDR3 residues: CASSLTTHSSYNEQFF.

The rearrangement links TRBV12-3 or TRBV12-4 to TRBJ2-1. There are 13 residues in the CDR3. The CDR3 sequence: CASSATPIREQFF.

This sequence joins TRBV10-2 and TRBJ2-7; no DNA is available, so the TRBD1 call from TCRdb remains unchecked. Germline CDR1 and CDR2: WSHSY and SAAADI. The CDR3 covers 15 residues. The CDR3 spells CASRVVAGVSYEQYF.

The chain's CDR3 is CASSPPGLPKSDTQYF. This sequence joins TRBV27 and TRBJ2-3; as DNA is missing, the TRBD2 call by TCRdb cannot be tested. The CDR3 extends over 16 amino acids. Germline V CDR1 and CDR2: MNHEY, SMNVEV (reference sequence).

The rearrangement links TRBV20-1 to TRBJ2-1. This CDR3 region has 15 residues. Germline V CDR1 and CDR2: DFQATT, SNEGSKA (reference sequence). CDR3 protein: CSARDQLADVGEQFF.